This record looks at one T cell receptor beta chain sequence and its context. This entry is derived from a study of T cell responses to AZD1222 COVID-19 vaccine. V gave up 0 bases and J gave up 3 bases, with 12 bases separating them. This CDR3 is built from 15 residues. The germline V gene encodes CDR1 LGHNA and CDR2 YSLEER. TCRdb keeps only in-frame clones here, not all; method: immunoSEQ multiplex PCR. The sample holds about 260,000 clones; approximately 93% are singletons and the top ten take around 0.5%. The chain couples TRBV4-3 to TRBJ2-7; D is unresolved. This receptor was obtained from an adult in good health. The material sequenced was peripheral blood, taken on day 0 of AZD1222 vaccination. CDR3 DNA: TGCGCCAGCAGCCAAGATACCCGGCCGTTCTACGAGCAGTACTTC. This gives the protein CASSQDTRPFYEQYF.